This T cell receptor beta chain was profiled in a study of cytomegalovirus exposure and HLA in healthy donors. Germline V gives CDR1 SGHAT, CDR2 FQDESV (reference sequence). Trimming removed 3 bases from V and 3 bases from J, with 8 bases in between. The length of the CDR3 is 13 residues. The primer mix had 60 Vbeta and 13 Jbeta primers. Measured with immunoSEQ multiplex PCR; TCRdb has only the in-frame clones, and not every one. This sample yields 75,000 to 100,000 clones, of which over 65% are seen a single time; about 1.8% belongs to the top ten. The chain carries TRBV11-1 and TRBJ1-2; D is uncertain. This clonotype originated in a male donor in good health and CMV-seronegative. Sample: PBMCs. The CDR3 here is CASSFADYYGYTF. The CDR3, as DNA: TGTGCCAGCAGCTTTGCAGACTACTATGGCTACACCTTC.